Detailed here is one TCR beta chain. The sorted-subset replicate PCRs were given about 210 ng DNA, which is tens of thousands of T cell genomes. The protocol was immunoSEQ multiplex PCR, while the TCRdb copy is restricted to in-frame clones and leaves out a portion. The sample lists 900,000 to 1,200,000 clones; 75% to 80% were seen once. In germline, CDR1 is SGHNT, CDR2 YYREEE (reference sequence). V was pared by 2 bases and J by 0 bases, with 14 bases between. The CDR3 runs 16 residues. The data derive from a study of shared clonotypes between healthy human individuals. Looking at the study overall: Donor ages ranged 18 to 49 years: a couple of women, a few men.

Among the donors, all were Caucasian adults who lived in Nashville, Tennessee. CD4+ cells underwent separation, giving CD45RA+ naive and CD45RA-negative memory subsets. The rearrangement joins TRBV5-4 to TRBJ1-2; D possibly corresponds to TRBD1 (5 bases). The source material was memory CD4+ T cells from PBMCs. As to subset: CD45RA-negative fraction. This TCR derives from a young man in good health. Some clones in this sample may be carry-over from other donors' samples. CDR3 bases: TGTGCCAGCAGCTTCAGGGTGGTGGTAGCTAACTATGGCTACACCTTC. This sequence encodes CASSFRVVVANYGYTF.